This paragraph covers one TCR beta chain sequence. Germline V gene lookup returns CDR1 SGHTA and CDR2 FQGTGA. The V end was cut by 1 base, the J end by 2 bases, with 12 bases between. The CDR3 runs 16 residues. Profiling relied on immunoSEQ multiplex PCR, and the TCRdb table lists in-frame clones only, not all of them. The sample lists around 63,000 clones; roughly 78% were seen once. The sample comes from a study of OX40 agonist ivuxolimab in advanced cancers. The receptor was derived from an adult with an advanced solid tumor such as melanoma, head and neck, liver or kidney cancer. V gene TRBV7-3 combines with J gene TRBJ2-1; the D call may be TRBD1 or TRBD2 (6 bases each). The source material was CD4+ or CD8+ T cells sorted from blood, sampled in a trial of the OX40 agonist ivuxolimab. The CDR3 region has the DNA TGTGCCAGCAGCTTAATGGTAGGGGGGACCTACAATGAGCAGTTCTTC. Translation: CASSLMVGGTYNEQFF.